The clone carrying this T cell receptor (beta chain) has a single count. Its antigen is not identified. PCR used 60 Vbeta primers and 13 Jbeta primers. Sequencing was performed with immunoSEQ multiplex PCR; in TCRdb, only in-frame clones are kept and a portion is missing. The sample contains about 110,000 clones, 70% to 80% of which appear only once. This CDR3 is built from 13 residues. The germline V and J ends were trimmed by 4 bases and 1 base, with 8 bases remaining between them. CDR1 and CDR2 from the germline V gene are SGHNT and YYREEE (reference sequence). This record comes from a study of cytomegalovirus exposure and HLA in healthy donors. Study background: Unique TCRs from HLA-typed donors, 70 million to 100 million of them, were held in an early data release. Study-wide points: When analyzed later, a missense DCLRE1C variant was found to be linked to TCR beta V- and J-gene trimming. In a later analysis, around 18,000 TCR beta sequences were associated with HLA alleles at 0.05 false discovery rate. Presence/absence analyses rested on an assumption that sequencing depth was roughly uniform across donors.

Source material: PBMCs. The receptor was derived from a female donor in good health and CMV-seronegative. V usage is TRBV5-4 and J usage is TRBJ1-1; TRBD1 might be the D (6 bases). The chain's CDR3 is CASSTRGNTEAFF. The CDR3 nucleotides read TGTGCCAGCAGCACCAGGGGGAACACTGAAGCTTTCTTT.